A selection of T cell receptor beta chains follows, all from one sample in a study of regulatory T cells in long-lasting Graves disease. TCRdb processed the multiplex PCR reads anew with MiXCR; each CDR3 protein has one entry. This table has roughly 400,000 distinct CDR3 sequences, less than 25% appearing once. The source material was peripheral blood mononuclear cells (PBMCs), sampled when the disease was refractory, from a patient treated with antithyroid drugs. Every receptor here comes from a female donor with Graves disease. Both conserved end residues are trimmed from each CDR3.

v_call,j_call,cdr3_aa
TRBV5-1,TRBJ2-3,ASRPTSGSTDTQY
TRBV19,TRBJ2-7,ASSPWASGRGYEQY
TRBV4-1,TRBJ1-4,ASRGRQGREKLF
TRBV6-1,TRBJ1-2,ASTTGDRLRLGYT
TRBV5-6,TRBJ2-5,ASSISAGTDKETQY
TRBV7-2,TRBJ2-7,ASSLSAWGGPGAEQY
TRBV27,TRBJ2-7,ASSLSGGNEQY
TRBV20-1,TRBJ2-5,SARSGQETQY
TRBV30,TRBJ1-5,AWSSTGTASNQPQH
TRBV20-1,TRBJ1-6,SARAGTDHNSPLH
TRBV9,TRBJ2-7,ASSVDAGTSYEQY
TRBV2,TRBJ1-1,ASNVLGLNTEAF
TRBV7-2,TRBJ2-7,ASSPGAGHYEQY
TRBV19,TRBJ2-1,ASSILSTTDEQF
TRBV20-1,TRBJ1-2,SARDVQDYGYT
TRBV9,TRBJ1-2,ASSADRVGDYGYT
TRBV6-1,TRBJ2-2,ASTKTPGQGASGEPF
TRBV7-3,TRBJ2-2,ASSPTGLAVNTGELF
TRBV7-9,TRBJ1-4,ASSLDGGREKLF
TRBV19,TRBJ2-6,ASSTPRTFSGANVLT
TRBV18,TRBJ1-4,ASSPLATNEKLF
TRBV6-2/TRBV6-3,TRBJ2-5,ASSYVGARETQY
TRBV7-8,TRBJ2-7,ASSLGREEDEQY
TRBV19,TRBJ1-4,ASSIRPATNEKLF
TRBV9,TRBJ1-3,ASSTQGLDGNTIY
TRBV20-1,TRBJ2-5,SARDPRDRGTQY
TRBV7-9,TRBJ1-1,ASSFTLGDEAF
TRBV20-1,TRBJ2-7,SGMNEGLAGNYEQY
TRBV6-5,TRBJ1-1,ASSYQPRQGRNTEAF
TRBV11-2,TRBJ2-5,ASSVRDRGRGETQY
TRBV7-2,TRBJ1-2,ASSPFNNNYGYT
TRBV29-1,TRBJ2-5,SVGQFGETQY
TRBV14,TRBJ2-2,ASSLRTANTGELF
TRBV29-1,TRBJ2-5,SVRTSGSSQETQY
TRBV29-1,TRBJ2-7,SVEVRDEQY
TRBV11-2,TRBJ2-3,ASSLVQLENTDTQY
TRBV6-1,TRBJ1-3,ASSLGGAPPG
TRBV9,TRBJ2-7,ASSGPGLGAHEQY
TRBV3-1,TRBJ2-4,ASSQAGAKNIQY
TRBV19,TRBJ2-7,ASNNPGTGFYEQY